This T cell receptor beta chain was captured by sequencing in a study of T-cell memory formation after mild COVID-19. CDR3 size: 15 residues. CDR1 and CDR2 from the germline V gene are MNHEY and SVGAGI. Germline trimming cut 4 bases from V and 4 bases from J; bases unmatched to any gene: 6. Using its own MiXCR run on the 5' RACE reads, TCRdb lists one record per CDR3 protein. The table includes approximately 250,000 distinct CDR3 sequences, around 15% detected once. This clonotype was found a few times. Its antigen remains unknown. Findings and limits, study-wide: That cross-reactive memory joined was suggested by some responding clones appearing in pre-infection memory. Shrinking CD4+ clones resided mostly in CM and EM, and CD8+ ones in EMRA.

The chain recombines TRBV6-5 with TRBJ1-2, with TRBD1 matching over 10 bases. The sequenced material came from PBMCs or a T cell subset sorted from them (not recorded which). The sequence came from a man between 18 and 29 years old who had mild COVID-19 (a few samples of this study predate the infection). Cell type and time point are not known. The DNA for the CDR3 is TGTGCCAGCAGTTTGACAGGGGGCGCGGGCTATGGCTACACCTTC. The encoded protein is CASSLTGGAGYGYTF.